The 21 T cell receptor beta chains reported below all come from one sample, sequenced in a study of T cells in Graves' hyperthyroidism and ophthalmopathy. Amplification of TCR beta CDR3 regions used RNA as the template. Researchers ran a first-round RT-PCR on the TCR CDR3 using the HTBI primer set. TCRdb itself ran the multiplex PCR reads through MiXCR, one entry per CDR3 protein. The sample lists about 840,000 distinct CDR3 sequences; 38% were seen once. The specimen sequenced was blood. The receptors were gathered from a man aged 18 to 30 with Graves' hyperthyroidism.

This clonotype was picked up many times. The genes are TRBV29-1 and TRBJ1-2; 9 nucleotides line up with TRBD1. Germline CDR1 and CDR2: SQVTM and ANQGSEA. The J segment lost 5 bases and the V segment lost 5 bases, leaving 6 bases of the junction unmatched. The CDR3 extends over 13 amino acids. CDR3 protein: CSVRSGTGYGYTF. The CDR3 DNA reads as TGCAGCGTTCGGTCCGGGACAGGGTATGGCTACACCTTC.

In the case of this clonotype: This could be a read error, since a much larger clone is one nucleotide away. Here the CDR3 reads CASSLDVGQGQPQHF. Here the CDR3 DNA reads TGTGCCAGCAGCTTGGATGTGGGGCAAGGGCAGCCCCAGCATTTT. The V and J genes are TRBV5-5 and TRBJ1-5; D is perhaps TRBD1 (5 bases). The germline V gene encodes CDR1 SGHKS and CDR2 YYEKEE (reference sequence). The CDR3 is 15 residues long. The germline V and J ends were trimmed by 0 bases and 7 bases, with 14 bases remaining between them.

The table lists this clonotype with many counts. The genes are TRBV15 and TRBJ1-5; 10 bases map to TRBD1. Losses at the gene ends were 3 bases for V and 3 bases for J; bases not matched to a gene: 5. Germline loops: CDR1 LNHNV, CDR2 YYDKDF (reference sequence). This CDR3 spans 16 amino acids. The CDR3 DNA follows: TGTGCCACCAGCAGGGGGACAGGGGAATTCAATCAGCCCCAGCATTTT. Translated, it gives CATSRGTGEFNQPQHF.

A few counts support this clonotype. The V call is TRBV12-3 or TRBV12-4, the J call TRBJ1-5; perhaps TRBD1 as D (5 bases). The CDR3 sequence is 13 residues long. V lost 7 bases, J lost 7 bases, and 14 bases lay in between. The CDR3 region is CASTSLGEQPQHF. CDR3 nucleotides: TGTGCCAGCACTTCCTTGGGGGAACAGCCCCAGCATTTT.

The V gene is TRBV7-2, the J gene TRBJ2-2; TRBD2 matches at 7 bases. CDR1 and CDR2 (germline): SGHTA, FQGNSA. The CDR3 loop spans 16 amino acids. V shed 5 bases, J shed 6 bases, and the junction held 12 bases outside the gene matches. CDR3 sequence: CASSPILGRGAGELFF. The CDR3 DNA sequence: TGTGCCAGCAGCCCAATTCTCGGACGGGGGGCCGGGGAGCTGTTTTTT. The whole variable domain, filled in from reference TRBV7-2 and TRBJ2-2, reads GAGVSQSPSNKVTEKGKDVELRCDPISGHTALYWYRQSLGQGLEFLIYFQGNSAPDKSGLPSDRFSAERTGGSVSTLTIQRTQQEDSAVYLCASSPILGRGAGELFFGEGSRLTVL.

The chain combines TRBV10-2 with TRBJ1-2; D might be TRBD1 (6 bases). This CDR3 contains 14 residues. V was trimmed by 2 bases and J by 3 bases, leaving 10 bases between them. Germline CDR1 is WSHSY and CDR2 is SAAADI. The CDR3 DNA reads TGCGCCAGCAGTGAGACAGGGTTAGACTATGGCTACACCTTC. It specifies CASSETGLDYGYTF.

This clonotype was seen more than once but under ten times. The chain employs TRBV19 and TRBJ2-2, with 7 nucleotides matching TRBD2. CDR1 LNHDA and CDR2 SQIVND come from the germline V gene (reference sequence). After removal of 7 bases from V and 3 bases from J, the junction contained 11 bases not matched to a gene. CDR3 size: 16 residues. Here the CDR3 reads CASTQRGRAYTGELFF. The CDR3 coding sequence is TGTGCCAGTACCCAGAGAGGGAGGGCCTACACCGGGGAGCTGTTTTTT.

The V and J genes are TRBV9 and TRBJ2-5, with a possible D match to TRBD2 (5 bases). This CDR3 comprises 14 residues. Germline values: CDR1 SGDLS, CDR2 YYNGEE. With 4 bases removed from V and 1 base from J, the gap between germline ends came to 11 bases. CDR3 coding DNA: TGTGCCAGCAGCCCGACTATGGCCCAAGAGACCCAGTACTTC. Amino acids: CASSPTMAQETQYF.

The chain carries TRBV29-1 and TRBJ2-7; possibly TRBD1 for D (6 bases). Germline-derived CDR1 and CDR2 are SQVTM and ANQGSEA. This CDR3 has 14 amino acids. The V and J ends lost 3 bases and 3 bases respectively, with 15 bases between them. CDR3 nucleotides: TGCAGCGTTGACGGGCAGGGGAAGGGCTACGAGCAGTACTTC. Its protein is CSVDGQGKGYEQYF.

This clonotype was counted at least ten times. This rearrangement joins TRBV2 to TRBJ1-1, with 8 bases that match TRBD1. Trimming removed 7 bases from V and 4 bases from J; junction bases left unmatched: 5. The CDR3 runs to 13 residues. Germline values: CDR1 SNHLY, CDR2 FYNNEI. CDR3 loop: CASIRQGSTEAFF. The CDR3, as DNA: TGTGCCAGCATCCGACAGGGGTCCACTGAAGCTTTCTTT.

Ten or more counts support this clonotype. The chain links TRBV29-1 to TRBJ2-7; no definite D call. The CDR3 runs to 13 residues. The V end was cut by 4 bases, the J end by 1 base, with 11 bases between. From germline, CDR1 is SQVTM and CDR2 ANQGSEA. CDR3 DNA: TGCAGCGTTGGTGGTTCCCCTTCCTACGAGCAGTACTTC. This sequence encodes CSVGGSPSYEQYF.

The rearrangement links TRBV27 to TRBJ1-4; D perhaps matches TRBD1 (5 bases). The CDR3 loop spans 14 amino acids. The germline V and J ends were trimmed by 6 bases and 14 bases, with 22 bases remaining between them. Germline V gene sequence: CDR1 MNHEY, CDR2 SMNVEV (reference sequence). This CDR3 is CASSFRSRGAYLFF. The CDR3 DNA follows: TGTGCCAGCAGCTTCCGATCTCGAGGGGCATATCTGTTTTTT. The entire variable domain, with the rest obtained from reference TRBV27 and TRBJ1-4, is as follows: EAQVTQNPRYLITVTGKKLTVTCSQNMNHEYMSWYRQDPGLGLRQIYYSMNVEVTDKGDVPEGYKVSRKEKRNFPLILESPSPNQTSLYFCASSFRSRGAYLFFGSGTQLSVL.

CDR3 DNA sequence: TGTGCCAGCAGTCCGGGACACTACACTGAAGCTTTCTTT. Its protein product is CASSPGHYTEAFF. The chain couples TRBV6-2 or TRBV6-3 to TRBJ1-1, with D perhaps TRBD1 (6 bases). Per germline, CDR1 MNHEY and CDR2 SVGEGT. V lost 5 bases, J lost 3 bases, and 10 bases lay in between. This CDR3 has 13 amino acids.

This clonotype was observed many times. In DNA form, the CDR3 reads TGTGCCACGGGCAGGTCGGGCACCGGGGAGCTGTTTTTT. As protein: CATGRSGTGELFF. The genes are TRBV7-9 and TRBJ2-2; D gene unclear. From germline, CDR1 is SEHNR and CDR2 FQNEAQ (reference sequence). The CDR3 spans 13 residues. With 10 bases removed from V and 4 bases from J, the gap between germline ends came to 13 bases.

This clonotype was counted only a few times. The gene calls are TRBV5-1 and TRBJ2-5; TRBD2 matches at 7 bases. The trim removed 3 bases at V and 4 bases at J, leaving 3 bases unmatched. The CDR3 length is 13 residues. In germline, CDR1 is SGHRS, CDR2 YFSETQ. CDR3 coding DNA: TGCGCCAGCAGCTGGGAGGGAGGAGAGACCCAGTACTTC. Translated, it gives CASSWEGGETQYF.

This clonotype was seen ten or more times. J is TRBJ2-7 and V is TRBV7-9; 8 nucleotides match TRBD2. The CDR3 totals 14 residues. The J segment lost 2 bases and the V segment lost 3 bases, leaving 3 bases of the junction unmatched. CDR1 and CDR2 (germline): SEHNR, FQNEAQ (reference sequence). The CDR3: CASSFPGGAYEQYF. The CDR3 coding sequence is TGTGCCAGCAGCTTTCCCGGGGGGGCCTACGAGCAGTACTTC.

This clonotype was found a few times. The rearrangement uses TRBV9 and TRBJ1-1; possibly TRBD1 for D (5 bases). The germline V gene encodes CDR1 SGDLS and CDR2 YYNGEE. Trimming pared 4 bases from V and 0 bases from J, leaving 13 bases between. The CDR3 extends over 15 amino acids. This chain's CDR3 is CASSPWGVMNTEAFF. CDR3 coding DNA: TGTGCCAGCAGCCCTTGGGGGGTTATGAACACTGAAGCTTTCTTT. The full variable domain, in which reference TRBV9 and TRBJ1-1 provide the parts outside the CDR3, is DSGVTQTPKHLITATGQRVTLRCSPRSGDLSVYWYQQSLDQGLQFLIQYYNGEERAKGNILERFSAQQFPDLHSELNLSSLELGDSALYFCASSPWGVMNTEAFFGQGTRLTVV.

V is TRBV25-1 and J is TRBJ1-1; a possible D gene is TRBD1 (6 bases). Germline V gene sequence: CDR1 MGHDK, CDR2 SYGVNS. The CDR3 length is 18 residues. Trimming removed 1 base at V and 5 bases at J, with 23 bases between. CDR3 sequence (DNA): TGTGCCAGCAGTGAATGGGGAGGACGACCAGACCAGGGGACTGAAGCTTTCTTT. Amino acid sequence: CASSEWGGRPDQGTEAFF.

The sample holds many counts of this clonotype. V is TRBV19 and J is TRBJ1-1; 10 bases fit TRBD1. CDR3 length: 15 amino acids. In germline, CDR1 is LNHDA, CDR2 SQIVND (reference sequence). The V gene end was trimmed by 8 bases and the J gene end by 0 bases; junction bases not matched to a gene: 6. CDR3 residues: CASSGTGALNTEAFF. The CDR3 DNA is TGTGCCAGTTCCGGGACAGGGGCGTTGAACACTGAAGCTTTCTTT.

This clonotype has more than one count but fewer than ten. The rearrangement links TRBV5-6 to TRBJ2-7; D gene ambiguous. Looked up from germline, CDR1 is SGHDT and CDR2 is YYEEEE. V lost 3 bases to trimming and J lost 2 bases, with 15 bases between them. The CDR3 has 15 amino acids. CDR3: CASSSYDLVAYEQYF. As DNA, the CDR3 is TGTGCCAGCAGCTCCTACGATCTTGTTGCCTACGAGCAGTACTTC.

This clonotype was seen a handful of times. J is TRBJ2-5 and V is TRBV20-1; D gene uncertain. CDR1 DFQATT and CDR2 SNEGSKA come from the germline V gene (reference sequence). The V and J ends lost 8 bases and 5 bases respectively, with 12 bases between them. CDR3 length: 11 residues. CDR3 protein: CSLNYGETQYF. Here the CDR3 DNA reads TGCAGTTTGAATTATGGGGAGACCCAGTACTTC.